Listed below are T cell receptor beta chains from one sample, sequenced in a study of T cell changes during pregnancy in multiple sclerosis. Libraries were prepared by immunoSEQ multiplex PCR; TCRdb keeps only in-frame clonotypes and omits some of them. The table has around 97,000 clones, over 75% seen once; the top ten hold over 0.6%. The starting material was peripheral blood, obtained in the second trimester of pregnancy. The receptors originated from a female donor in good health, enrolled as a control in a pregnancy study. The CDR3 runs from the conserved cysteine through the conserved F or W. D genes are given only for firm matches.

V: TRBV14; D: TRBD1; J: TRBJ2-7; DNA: TGTGCCAGCAGCCAACGCTGGACAGGGGGCCCCGAGCAGTACTTC; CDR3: CASSQRWTGGPEQYF
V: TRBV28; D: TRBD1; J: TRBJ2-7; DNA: TGTGCCAGCAGTTCCCAGGGGGCATCCTACGAGCAGTACTTC; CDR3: CASSSQGASYEQYF
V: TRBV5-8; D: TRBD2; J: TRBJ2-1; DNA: TGTGCCAGCCCCACTAGCGCATACAATGAGCAGTTCTTC; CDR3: CASPTSAYNEQFF
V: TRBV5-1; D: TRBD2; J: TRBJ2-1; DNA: TGCGCCAGTAACGAGCGGGGGGGCGTCAATGAGCAGTTCTTC; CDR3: CASNERGGVNEQFF
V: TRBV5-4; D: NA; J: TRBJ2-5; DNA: TGTGCCAGCAGCAAGCCTCAAGAGACCCAGTACTTC; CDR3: CASSKPQETQYF
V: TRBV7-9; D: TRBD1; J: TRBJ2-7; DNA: TGTGCCAGCAGCTTGACAGGGGACGAGCAGTACTTC; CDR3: CASSLTGDEQYF
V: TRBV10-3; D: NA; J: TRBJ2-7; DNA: TGTGCCATCAGTGAGCGGAGTACCCACTACGAGCAGTACTTC; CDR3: CAISERSTHYEQYF
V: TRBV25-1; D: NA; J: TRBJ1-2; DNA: TGTGCCAGCGGCTTACAGGGAGGCTACACCTTC; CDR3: CASGLQGGYTF
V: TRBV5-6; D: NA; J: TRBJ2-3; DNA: TGTGCCAGCAGCTTCGGAGGGCCACGGTATTTT; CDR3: CASSFGGPRYF
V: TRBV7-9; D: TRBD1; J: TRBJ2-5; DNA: TGTGCCAGCAGCTTTGACGCGACAGGGAGCCAAGAGACCCAGTACTTC; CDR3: CASSFDATGSQETQYF
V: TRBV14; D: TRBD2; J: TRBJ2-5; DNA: TGTGCCAGCAGCCAAGCTGGGACTAGCGGGGGGAGTACCCAGTACTTC; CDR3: CASSQAGTSGGSTQYF
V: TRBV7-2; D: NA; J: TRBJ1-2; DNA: TGTGCCAGCAGCTTTGGAGACAGGTTTAACTATGGCTACACCTTC; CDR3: CASSFGDRFNYGYTF
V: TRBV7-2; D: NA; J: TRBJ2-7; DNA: TGTGCCAGCAGCTTCAGCGCAGACAGCTACGAGCAGTACTTC; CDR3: CASSFSADSYEQYF
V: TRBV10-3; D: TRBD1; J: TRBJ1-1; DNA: TGTGCCATCGCAATAGGACAGGGGTTCACTGAAGCTTTCTTT; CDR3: CAIAIGQGFTEAFF
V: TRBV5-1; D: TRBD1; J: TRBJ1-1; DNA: TGCGCCAGCAGCTTCACAGGGGGTAGCACTGAAGCTTTCTTT; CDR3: CASSFTGGSTEAFF
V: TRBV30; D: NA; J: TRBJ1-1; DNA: TGTGCCTGGAGTGTAACCCCCCGGGGGATCACTGAAGCTTTCTTT; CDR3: CAWSVTPRGITEAFF
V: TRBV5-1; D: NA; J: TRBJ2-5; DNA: TGCGCCAGCACCCGATCGACACCTCAAGAGACCCAGTACTTC; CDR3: CASTRSTPQETQYF
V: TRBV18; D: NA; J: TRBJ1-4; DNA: TGTGCCAGCTCACCCCCGGGGGTAACCGCAACTAATGAAAAACTGTTTTTT; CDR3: CASSPPGVTATNEKLFF
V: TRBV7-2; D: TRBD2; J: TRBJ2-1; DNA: TGTGCCAGCAGCTTGATGACTAGCGGGTTTATCAATGAGCAGTTCTTC; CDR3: CASSLMTSGFINEQFF
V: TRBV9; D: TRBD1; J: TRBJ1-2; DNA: TGTGCCAGCAGCGCCCAAGGACAGGGAATTCCCTATGGCTACACCTTC; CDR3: CASSAQGQGIPYGYTF
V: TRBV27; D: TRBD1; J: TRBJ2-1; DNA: TGTGCCAGCAGTCCCTGGACAGGGGGCAATGAGCAGTTCTTC; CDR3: CASSPWTGGNEQFF